This TCR beta chain was observed in a study of beta chain features in type 1 diabetes. Trimming removed 3 bases at V and 1 base at J, with 6 bases between. Germline V CDR1 and CDR2: SGHVS, FQNEAQ. The CDR3 is 13 amino acids. Study results and caveats: TCRB CDR3s were moderately but significantly shorter in Type 1 diabetes patients in all four CD4+ subsets.

In this sample, this clone turned up a few times. As yet, its antigen is unknown. Sorted populations all had greater than 95% purity. The investigators reverse transcribed all of the isolated RNA, so they sequenced expressed TCRB transcripts. Assay used: immunoSEQ multiplex PCR; TCRdb lists only in-frame clones, some missing. The sample lists roughly 730,000 clones; roughly 13% were seen once. This sequence joins TRBV7-8 and TRBJ2-5, with a possible D match to TRBD1 (5 bases). Specimen: naive CD4+ T cells from blood. This TCR came from a man aged 18 to 29 with type 1 diabetes. The CDR3 DNA is TGTGCCAGCAGCTTTACAGGCCAAGAGACCCAGTACTTC. Amino acid sequence: CASSFTGQETQYF.